This T cell receptor (beta chain) stems from a study of T cells in tumors after PD-1 blockade. Study details: Treatment was either pembrolizumab 200 mg every 3 weeks or cemiplimab 350 mg every 2 weeks.

A note on this clone: Its cognate antigen is unknown.

Sequenced by immunoSEQ multiplex PCR; TCRdb stores in-frame clones only, minus some. The profile shows about 60,000 clones, around 67% of them singletons. Germline assignment: CDR1 SEHNR and CDR2 FQNEAQ (reference sequence). This CDR3 has 14 residues. Trimming left V 1 base short and J 5 bases short, with 11 bases between. Findings of the study overall: Some novel exhausted tumor clones appeared in pre-treatment blood, suggesting peripheral recruitment.

This material consisted of PBMCs, taken after anti-PD-1 treatment. This chain connects TRBV7-9 to TRBJ2-5; the D call may be TRBD1 or TRBD2 (5 bases each). This receptor was identified in a human donor with basal cell carcinoma. Written as DNA, the CDR3 is TGTGCCAGCAGCTTAGGGGGGTTTCTGGAGACCCAGTACTTC. Amino acid sequence: CASSLGGFLETQYF.